A selection of T cell receptor beta chains follows, all from one sample in a study of T cell responses to AZD1222 COVID-19 vaccine. Sequencing was performed with immunoSEQ multiplex PCR; in TCRdb, only in-frame clones are kept and a portion is missing. Of around 110,000 clones in the sample, 85% to 95% are singletons; the top ten hold about 3%. The sample consisted of peripheral blood, taken on day 0 of AZD1222 vaccination. These receptors all come from an adult in good health. The CDR3 runs from the conserved cysteine through the conserved F or W. The D gene is left open where the match is weak. Clone size appears in some rows only: once, few, many, or a class for an expanded clone.

d_gene: NA
v_gene: TRBV3-1/TRBV3-2
j_gene: TRBJ2-7
abundance: NA
CDR3aa: CASSGTPVAVQYF
CDR3nt: TGTGCCAGCAGCGGGACACCAGTTGCGGTGCAGTACTTC

d_gene: NA
v_gene: TRBV20-1
j_gene: TRBJ2-1
abundance: once
CDR3aa: CSASGGTANEQFF
CDR3nt: TGCAGTGCTAGTGGAGGGACGGCCAATGAGCAGTTCTTC

d_gene: TRBD2
v_gene: TRBV27
j_gene: TRBJ2-1
abundance: NA
CDR3aa: CASSFRGTSGYNEQFF
CDR3nt: TGTGCCAGCAGTTTTAGGGGGACTAGCGGTTACAATGAGCAGTTCTTC

d_gene: TRBD2
v_gene: TRBV19
j_gene: TRBJ2-7
abundance: NA
CDR3aa: CASTQTSGFSTYEQYF
CDR3nt: TGTGCCAGTACGCAGACTAGCGGCTTCTCGACCTACGAGCAGTACTTC

d_gene: NA
v_gene: TRBV28
j_gene: TRBJ1-1
abundance: NA
CDR3aa: CASSPPELNTEAFF
CDR3nt: TGTGCCAGCAGTCCGCCAGAACTGAACACTGAAGCTTTCTTT

d_gene: NA
v_gene: TRBV28
j_gene: TRBJ2-6
abundance: NA
CDR3aa: CASSSSRGPGSGANVLTF
CDR3nt: TGTGCCAGCAGTTCTTCCAGGGGACCCGGCTCTGGGGCCAACGTCCTGACTTTC

d_gene: TRBD2
v_gene: TRBV24-1
j_gene: TRBJ2-5
abundance: NA
CDR3aa: CATSDPRGAGGGETQYF
CDR3nt: TGTGCCACCAGTGATCCCAGGGGAGCGGGAGGAGGGGAGACCCAGTACTTC

d_gene: NA
v_gene: TRBV6-5
j_gene: TRBJ1-1
abundance: NA
CDR3aa: CASSLPGGLEAFF
CDR3nt: TGTGCCAGCAGCCTCCCGGGAGGGCTTGAAGCTTTCTTT

d_gene: NA
v_gene: TRBV11-2
j_gene: TRBJ2-7
abundance: NA
CDR3aa: CASSIALGGGYEQYF
CDR3nt: TGTGCCAGCAGCATAGCCCTCGGGGGAGGCTACGAGCAGTACTTC

d_gene: TRBD2
v_gene: TRBV7-2
j_gene: TRBJ2-3
abundance: NA
CDR3aa: CASSLGGWTSGSFTQYF
CDR3nt: TGTGCCAGCAGCTTAGGAGGGTGGACTAGCGGGAGTTTTACGCAGTATTTT

d_gene: NA
v_gene: TRBV7-9
j_gene: TRBJ1-2
abundance: NA
CDR3aa: CASSFPVKGLNYGYTF
CDR3nt: TGTGCCAGCAGCTTCCCCGTTAAAGGTCTTAACTATGGCTACACCTTC

d_gene: TRBD1
v_gene: TRBV19
j_gene: TRBJ1-1
abundance: NA
CDR3aa: CASSIDGTGGTEAFF
CDR3nt: TGTGCCAGTAGTATAGACGGGACAGGGGGGACTGAAGCTTTCTTT

d_gene: NA
v_gene: TRBV5-4
j_gene: TRBJ2-5
abundance: NA
CDR3aa: CASSQSTTKAQETQYF
CDR3nt: TGTGCCAGCAGTCAATCCACGACTAAGGCCCAAGAGACCCAGTACTTC

d_gene: NA
v_gene: TRBV7-9
j_gene: TRBJ1-2
abundance: NA
CDR3aa: CASRTQGYGYTF
CDR3nt: TGTGCCAGCAGGACTCAGGGTTACGGCTACACCTTC

d_gene: TRBD2
v_gene: TRBV2
j_gene: TRBJ2-1
abundance: NA
CDR3aa: CARGLGGEQFF
CDR3nt: TGTGCCAGGGGACTAGGCGGCGAGCAGTTCTTC

d_gene: TRBD1
v_gene: TRBV7-9
j_gene: TRBJ2-1
abundance: NA
CDR3aa: CASNLQGAGEQFF
CDR3nt: TGTGCCAGCAACCTACAGGGGGCCGGTGAGCAGTTCTTC

d_gene: TRBD1
v_gene: TRBV10-3
j_gene: TRBJ2-1
abundance: NA
CDR3aa: CAISVLGQGYNEQFF
CDR3nt: TGTGCCATCAGTGTCCTGGGACAGGGATACAATGAGCAGTTCTTC

d_gene: NA
v_gene: TRBV11-3
j_gene: TRBJ2-7
abundance: once
CDR3aa: CASSLVQGGEQYF
CDR3nt: TGTGCCAGCAGCTTAGTCCAGGGGGGCGAGCAGTACTTC

d_gene: NA
v_gene: TRBV2
j_gene: TRBJ1-6
abundance: NA
CDR3aa: CASSAATSGDSPLHF
CDR3nt: TGTGCCAGCAGTGCGGCCACATCAGGTGATTCACCCCTCCACTTT

d_gene: NA
v_gene: TRBV11-2
j_gene: TRBJ1-3
abundance: NA
CDR3aa: CASSLAHRARNTIYF
CDR3nt: TGTGCCAGCAGCTTGGCTCACCGAGCGAGAAACACCATATATTTT